The clone carrying this T cell receptor beta chain was seen a few times. Its antigen is not identified. TCR beta CDR3 regions were amplified from RNA transcripts. Carried out on the TCR CDR3, a first-round RT-PCR used the HTBI primer set. TCRdb re-called the multiplex PCR reads with MiXCR, one entry per CDR3 protein. The table has 500,000 to 600,000 distinct CDR3 sequences, 16% seen once. Germline CDR1 reads MDHEN; CDR2 reads SYDVKM. The CDR3 consists of 16 residues. V shed 6 bases and J shed 4 bases, with 16 bases lying between them. The sample is drawn from a study of T cells in Graves' hyperthyroidism and ophthalmopathy. Study results and limitations: Before onset, ophthalmopathy was predicted by the model a median roughly 6.8 months earlier. Among thyroid clonotypes expanded above 0.001, most also appeared in blood. A model of 13 V-J features distinguished ophthalmopathy from stable hyperthyroidism.

No ophthalmopathy progression within 18 months constituted stable Graves' hyperthyroidism. This sequence originates from a woman aged 18-29 years with Graves' hyperthyroidism. The sample comprised blood. The V gene is TRBV28, the J gene TRBJ2-6; weak D call: TRBD1 (6 bases). The CDR3 sequence: CASRSTGLSGANVLTF. CDR3 in DNA: TGTGCCAGCAGGTCGACAGGTCTCTCCGGGGCCAACGTCCTGACTTTC.